Listed below are T cell receptor beta chains from one sample, sequenced in a study of shared T cell receptors in the human thymus. Sequenced by immunoSEQ multiplex PCR; TCRdb stores in-frame clones only, minus some. Among about 610,000 clones listed, 88% were seen once. The same data also went into a second study, on human thymus T cells.

The sequenced sample consisted of thymocytes. These receptors originate from a boy in the first two years of life with a congenital heart defect. Both conserved end residues are part of each CDR3. The D gene is left open where the match is weak. The size of a clone is reported for some rows only, either as once, few or many, or as a class for expanded clones.

TGTGCCAGCAGCTCCGACAGGGGAAACGAGCAGTACTTC CASSSDRGNEQYF TRBJ2-7 . TRBD1 TRBV7-6
TGTGCCAGCAGCCCACCTAGCGGGGTCTCCTACGAGCAGTACTTC CASSPPSGVSYEQYF TRBJ2-7 . TRBD2 TRBV27
TGTGCCAGCAGTTACCTACGAACAGGGGGGGGCCCCTACGAGCAGTACTTC CASSYLRTGGGPYEQYF TRBJ2-7 . . TRBV27
TGCGCCAGCAGCCCCAACCCCCGGGACAGAGATACAGATACGCAGTATTTT CASSPNPRDRDTDTQYF TRBJ2-3 . TRBD1 TRBV4-3
TGCAGCGTTGAGCGGGGGGGATACGAGCAGTACTTC CSVERGGYEQYF TRBJ2-7 . TRBD2 TRBV29-1
TGTGCCAGCAGCTTGGGGATACCAGGGACTGAAGCTTTCTTT CASSLGIPGTEAFF TRBJ1-1 . . TRBV7-9
TGTGCCAGCAGCTTGGAGGGACTTCCCGGGGAGCTGTTTTTT CASSLEGLPGELFF TRBJ2-2 . . TRBV5-6
TGCGCCAGCAGCCAAGCGGGGAGGTGGGAGCAGTTCTTC CASSQAGRWEQFF TRBJ2-1 . . TRBV4-1
TGTGCCTGGAGTGTAGGGTGGGAGAGGCCCCTCTACGAGCAGTACTTC CAWSVGWERPLYEQYF TRBJ2-7 . . TRBV30
TGCGCCAGCAGCCAAGATACGAGCGGGAGGCACAATGAGCAGTTCTTC CASSQDTSGRHNEQFF TRBJ2-1 . TRBD2 TRBV4-3
TGTGCCAGCAGTTTAACCAGGAGGAGCTCCTATAATTCACCCCTCCACTTT CASSLTRRSSYNSPLHF TRBJ1-6 . . TRBV27
TGTGCCAGCAGTCCAAAAATAGCGGCCACGCACTCCTACGAGCAGTACTTC CASSPKIAATHSYEQYF TRBJ2-7 . . TRBV28
TGTGCCTGGAGCGGTGGACAGCCCTCCTACGAGCAGTACTTC CAWSGGQPSYEQYF TRBJ2-7 . . TRBV30
TGTGCCAGCAGCCTTCGACTAGGAGTGATCCAAGAGACCCAGTACTTC CASSLRLGVIQETQYF TRBJ2-5 . . TRBV5-4
TGCAGTGCTAACGGGGGTCAGCAGTACTTC CSANGGQQYF TRBJ2-5 . . TRBV20-1
TGTGCCAGCAGCCAAGATCCGGGGGGGAATGAGCAGTTCTTC CASSQDPGGNEQFF TRBJ2-1 . TRBD2 TRBV4-2
TGTGCCAGCAGTGGGGCGATCCATGAGCAGTTCTTC CASSGAIHEQFF TRBJ2-1 few . TRBV2
TGTGCCAGCAGCTTACGACTAGCGGGAGGGCCAAAGTCCCACAATGAGCAGTTCTTC CASSLRLAGGPKSHNEQFF TRBJ2-1 . TRBD2 TRBV9
TGTGCCAGCAGCGACCCTCCCGGGGGGGCAGTTTGGTACGAGCAGTACTTC CASSDPPGGAVWYEQYF TRBJ2-7 . TRBD2 TRBV28
TGTGCCAGCAGTTTATGTCGTACTAGCGGGAGATGGGGAACAGATACGCAGTATTTT CASSLCRTSGRWGTDTQYF TRBJ2-3 . TRBD2 TRBV27